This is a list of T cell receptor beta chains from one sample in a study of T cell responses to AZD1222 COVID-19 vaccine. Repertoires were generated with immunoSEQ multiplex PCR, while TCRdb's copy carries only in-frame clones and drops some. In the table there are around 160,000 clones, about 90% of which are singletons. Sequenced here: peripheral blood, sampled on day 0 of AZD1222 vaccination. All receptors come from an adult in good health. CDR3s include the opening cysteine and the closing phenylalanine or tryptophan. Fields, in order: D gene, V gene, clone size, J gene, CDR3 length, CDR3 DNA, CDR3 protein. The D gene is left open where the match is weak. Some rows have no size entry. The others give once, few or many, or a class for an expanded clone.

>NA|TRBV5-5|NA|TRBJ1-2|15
TGTGCCAGCAGCCTGTCCCCCGCAACCCTCTATGGCTACACCTTC
CASSLSPATLYGYTF
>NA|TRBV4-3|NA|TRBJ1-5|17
TGCGCCAGCAGCCAAGATCTCAATTGGCGTAGCAATCAGCCCCAGCATTTT
CASSQDLNWRSNQPQHF
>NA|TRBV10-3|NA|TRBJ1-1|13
TGTGCCAGCACGGAAGAACAGAACACTGAAGCTTTCTTT
CASTEEQNTEAFF
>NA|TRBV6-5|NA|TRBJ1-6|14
TGTGCCAGCAGTTACTCGAGTCGAATTTCACCCCTCCACTTT
CASSYSSRISPLHF
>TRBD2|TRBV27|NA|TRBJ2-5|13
TGTGCCAGCAGCATGGGGAGGGGACAGACCCAGTACTTC
CASSMGRGQTQYF
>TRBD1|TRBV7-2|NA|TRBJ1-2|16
TGTGCCAGCAGCGCTAGCAGGGGGCGAATGAGGGATGGCTACACCTTC
CASSASRGRMRDGYTF
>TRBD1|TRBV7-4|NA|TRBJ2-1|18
TGTGCCAGCAGCTTAGATGACAGGGCCCGATATTTGCCGGGTGAGCAGTTCTTC
CASSLDDRARYLPGEQFF
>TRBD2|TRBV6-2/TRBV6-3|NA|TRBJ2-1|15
TGTGCCAGCAGTTACTACGCGGGGGAGATCAATGAGCAGTTCTTC
CASSYYAGEINEQFF
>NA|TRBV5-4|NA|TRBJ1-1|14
TGTGCCAGCAGCTTGGTGGACAGTGGCACTGAAGCTTTCTTT
CASSLVDSGTEAFF
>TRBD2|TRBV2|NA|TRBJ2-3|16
TGTGCCAGCAGTGGTTGGGGCGGGGGGGTCACAGATACGCAGTATTTT
CASSGWGGGVTDTQYF
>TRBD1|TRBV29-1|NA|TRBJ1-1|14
TGCAGCGTTGACGCGACAGGGGCTGGGACTGAAGCTTTCTTT
CSVDATGAGTEAFF
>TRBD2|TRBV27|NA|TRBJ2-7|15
TGTGCCAGCAGTCTCACACGGGGGGGGACGTACGAGCAGTACTTC
CASSLTRGGTYEQYF
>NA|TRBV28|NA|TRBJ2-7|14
TGTGCCAGCACCTACCGCATGGAAAGCTACGAGCAGTACTTC
CASTYRMESYEQYF
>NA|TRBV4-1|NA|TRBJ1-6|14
TGCGCCAGCAGCCAAGCACCCTATAATTCACCCCTCCACTTT
CASSQAPYNSPLHF
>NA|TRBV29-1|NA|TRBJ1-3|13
TGCAGCGTTGAACGGGTATCTGGAAACACCATATATTTT
CSVERVSGNTIYF
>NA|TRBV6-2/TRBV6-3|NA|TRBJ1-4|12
TGTGCCAGCAGCACTTCTAATGAAAAACTGTTTTTT
CASSTSNEKLFF
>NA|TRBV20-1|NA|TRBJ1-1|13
TGCAGTGCTAGTTTAAATTCGGCTCCGGAAGCTTTCTTT
CSASLNSAPEAFF
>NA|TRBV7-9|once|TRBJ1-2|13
TGTGCCAGCAGCTTAGGTGGCAGTAGAGGCTACACCTTC
CASSLGGSRGYTF
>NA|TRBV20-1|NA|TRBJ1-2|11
TGCAGTGCTAGAGACGGTGGCGGCTACACCTTC
CSARDGGGYTF
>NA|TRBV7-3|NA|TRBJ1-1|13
TGTGCCAGCAGCTTACAGGGGAACACTGAAGCTTTCTTT
CASSLQGNTEAFF
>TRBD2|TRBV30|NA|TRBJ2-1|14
TGTGCCTGGACTCGAGCTAGCGGGAACTATGAGCAGTTCTTC
CAWTRASGNYEQFF
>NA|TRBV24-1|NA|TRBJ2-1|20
TGTGCCACCAGTGATTTCAGACAGCGGACGTCACTGAGCTCCTACAATGAGCAGTTCTTC
CATSDFRQRTSLSSYNEQFF
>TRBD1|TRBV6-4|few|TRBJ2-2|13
TGTGCCAGCAGTTCAGGACAGGCCGGGGAGCTGTTTTTT
CASSSGQAGELFF
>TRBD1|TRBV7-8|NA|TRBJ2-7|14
TGTGCCAGCACCCGAACGGGACAGGGGCACGAGCAGTACTTC
CASTRTGQGHEQYF
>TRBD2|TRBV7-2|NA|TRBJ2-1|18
TGTGCCAGCAGCTTACGACTAGCGGGGACGAGCTCCTACAATGAGCAGTTCTTC
CASSLRLAGTSSYNEQFF
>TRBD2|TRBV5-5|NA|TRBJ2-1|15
TGTGCCAGCAGCTCCCTAGCGGGCCCCTACAATGAGCAGTTCTTC
CASSSLAGPYNEQFF
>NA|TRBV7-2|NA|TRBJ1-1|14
TGTGCCAGCAGCTTATGGGGCCTCAACACTGAAGCTTTCTTT
CASSLWGLNTEAFF
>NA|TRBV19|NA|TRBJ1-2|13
TGTGCCAGTAGTTCGGGGGCCGGCTATGGCTACACCTTC
CASSSGAGYGYTF